One T cell receptor beta chain is described in this entry. Its antigen is unidentified. The data derive from a study of T-cell memory formation after mild COVID-19. Turning to the study itself: Each donor largely had its own TCR clusters. Points from the study as a whole: Second-wave clones with a day 37 peak had unconfirmed SARS-CoV-2 specificity. CD4+ contracting clones lay mainly in CM and EM, CD8+ ones in EMRA.

Using its own MiXCR run on the 5' RACE reads, TCRdb lists one record per CDR3 protein. The table has roughly 190,000 distinct CDR3 sequences, around 25% seen once. The sequence derives from an adult woman who had mild COVID-19 (a few samples of this study predate the infection). Cell type and time point are not known. Sequenced input: PBMCs or a T cell subset sorted from them (not recorded which).

Here the CDR3 DNA reads TGTGCCAGCAGCGCGGGACTAGCGGCCTACGAGCAGTACTTC. Amino acid sequence: CASSAGLAAYEQYF. This sequence joins TRBV7-2 and TRBJ2-7; 11 bases align to TRBD2. CDR1 is SGHTA, CDR2 FQGNSA, per germline. The CDR3 is 14 residues long. Trimming removed 5 bases from V and 2 bases from J; junction bases left unmatched: 2.